These 8 T cell receptor beta chains were all obtained from the same sample, sequenced in a study of blood T cell repertoires in COVID-19 (dated by TCRdb to 2018 to 2021). Libraries were built with the immunoSEQ multiplex PCR assay. TCRdb provides this immuneACCESS table in a form limited to in-frame rearrangements. Some clones are lacking; in checked studies, under half of them reflect an unresolved V gene, and why the rest are absent is not known. This sample gives 100,000 to 150,000 clones in total; more than 75% of them show up just once. Of the sample, less than 8% falls within the top ten clones. Input material: peripheral blood. The source is a man aged 50 to 60 with acute or convalescent COVID-19.

This chain uses TRBV5-4 with TRBJ1-1; a possible D gene is TRBD1 (6 bases). The germline V gene encodes CDR1 SGHNT and CDR2 YYREEE (reference sequence). Trimming removed 0 bases at V and 5 bases at J, with 11 bases between. CDR3 length: 14 amino acids. The CDR3 spells CASSLATGRTEAFF. The CDR3 DNA follows: TGTGCCAGCAGCTTGGCCACAGGGCGAACTGAAGCTTTCTTT.

The chain combines TRBV6-5 with TRBJ1-4; weak D call: TRBD1 (5 bases). The CDR3 contains 15 residues. Trimming shortened V by 2 bases and J by 7 bases, and 14 bases separated the two germline ends. CDR1 MNHEY and CDR2 SVGAGI come from the germline V gene. The DNA for the CDR3 is TGTGCCAGCAGTTACGTGCCGGGGGTCTTTGAAAAACTGTTTTTT. This codes for CASSYVPGVFEKLFF.

The chain combines TRBV24-1 with TRBJ2-2; unclear D gene. Trimming left V 4 bases short and J 5 bases short, with 4 bases between. The CDR3 extends over 12 amino acids. Germline CDR1 reads KGHDR; CDR2 reads SFDVKD. Written as DNA, the CDR3 is TGTGCCACCAGTGAATCGACCGGGGAGCTGTTTTTT. Encoded protein: CATSESTGELFF.

The chain carries TRBV6-1 and TRBJ2-1; 8 bases agree with TRBD2. The CDR3 has 17 residues. V was pared by 2 bases and J by 2 bases, with 8 bases of the junction left unmatched. CDR1 is MNHNS and CDR2 is SASEGT in the germline V gene. CDR3 amino acids: CASSETPGREAYNEQFF. The CDR3 bases are TGTGCCAGCAGTGAAACCCCCGGGAGGGAGGCCTACAATGAGCAGTTCTTC.

The chain has TRBV15 and TRBJ1-6; D gene ambiguous. V lost 0 bases and J 10 bases, leaving 4 bases between the germline ends. The length of the CDR3 is 12 residues. Germline V gives CDR1 LNHNV, CDR2 YYDKDF (reference sequence). CDR3 in amino acids: CATSRDGSPLHF. Here the CDR3 DNA reads TGTGCCACCAGCAGAGATGGCTCACCCCTCCACTTT. Based on the CDR3 plus reference TRBV15 and TRBJ1-6, the full variable domain is DAMVIQNPRYQVTQFGKPVTLSCSQTLNHNVMYWYQQKSSQAPKLLFHYYDKDFNNEADTPDNFQSRRPNTSFCFLDIRSPGLGDTAMYLCATSRDGSPLHFGNGTRLTVT.

This sequence joins TRBV11-3 and TRBJ1-5; D gene unclear. V lost 1 base, J lost 1 base, and 2 bases lay in between. Per germline, CDR1 SGHNT and CDR2 YENEEA. CDR3 length: 13 residues. The CDR3 coding sequence is TGTGCCAGCAGCTTAGCGAGCAATCAGCCCCAGCATTTT. It translates to CASSLASNQPQHF.

This chain connects TRBV2 to TRBJ2-1, with TRBD2 matching over 7 bases. Germline V lookup: CDR1 SNHLY, CDR2 FYNNEI. V trimming: 8 bases; J trimming: 4 bases; junction bases outside the gene matches: 5. The CDR3 contains 13 residues. The CDR3 loop is CASGRARYNEQFF. DNA for the CDR3: TGTGCCAGCGGGAGGGCCCGGTACAATGAGCAGTTCTTC. Complete variable domain (other parts from reference TRBV2 and TRBJ2-1): EPEVTQTPSHQVTQMGQEVILRCVPISNHLYFYWYRQILGQKVEFLVSFYNNEISEKSEIFDDQFSVERPDGSNFTLKIRSTKLEDSAMYFCASGRARYNEQFFGPGTRLTVL.

The V call is TRBV5-1, the J call TRBJ1-2; 8 bases match TRBD1. Germline-derived CDR1 and CDR2 are SGHRS and YFSETQ. The CDR3 spans 14 residues. V lost 4 bases and J lost 5; bases outside the gene matches: 7. The CDR3 protein is CASSPDRVGYGYTF. As DNA, the CDR3 is TGCGCCAGCAGCCCGGACAGGGTGGGATATGGCTACACCTTC.